This TCR beta chain appears in the sequencing data of a study of cytomegalovirus exposure and HLA in healthy donors. The CDR3 sequence is 14 residues long. Germline CDR1 SEHNR, CDR2 FQNEAQ (reference sequence). Trimming cost V 1 base and J 4 bases, with 10 bases left between them. PCR used 60 Vbeta primers and 13 Jbeta primers. The repertoire was sequenced with immunoSEQ multiplex PCR; TCRdb's copy has only in-frame clones and lacks some. This listing includes 130,000 or so clones. The specimen sequenced was PBMCs. The sequence came from a young woman in good health and CMV-seronegative. The chain combines TRBV7-9 with TRBJ2-5; maybe TRBD1 (7 bases). CDR3 sequence reads: CASSLDRGGETQYF. Written as DNA, the CDR3 is TGTGCCAGCAGCTTAGACAGGGGAGGAGAGACCCAGTACTTC.